A selection of T cell receptor beta chains follows, all from one sample in a study of cytomegalovirus exposure and HLA in healthy donors. The assay was immunoSEQ multiplex PCR, and TCRdb's table has in-frame clones only and misses some. This table lists 65,000 to 90,000 clones. The specimen sequenced was PBMCs. These receptors were obtained from a man aged 35 to 55 in good health and CMV-seronegative. The CDR3 runs from the conserved cysteine through the conserved F or W. Each record gives: V gene, J gene, D gene, CDR3 protein, CDR3 DNA. The D gene is left open where the match is weak.

TRBV18	TRBJ2-3	TRBD2	CASSPLAGGFKDTQYF	TGTGCCAGCTCACCCCTTGCGGGGGGATTCAAAGATACGCAGTATTTT
TRBV11-2	TRBJ1-1	NA	CASVRGTEAFF	TGTGCCAGTGTAAGGGGCACTGAAGCTTTCTTT
TRBV6-4	TRBJ2-3	TRBD2	CASSDSGTSGSDTQYF	TGTGCCAGCAGTGACTCCGGGACTAGCGGGTCAGATACGCAGTATTTT
TRBV30	TRBJ1-2	TRBD1	CAWIGTGTSYGYTF	TGTGCCTGGATAGGGACAGGGACCTCCTATGGCTACACCTTC
TRBV4-2	TRBJ2-5	TRBD2	CASSQERGGQETQYF	TGTGCCAGCAGCCAAGAGCGGGGGGGCCAAGAGACCCAGTACTTC
TRBV4-1	TRBJ2-3	TRBD2	CASSPQQRGGTDTQYF	TGCGCCAGCAGCCCCCAGCAGCGGGGGGGAACAGATACGCAGTATTTT
TRBV18	TRBJ2-2	TRBD1	CASSPPQGANTGELFF	TGTGCCAGCTCACCACCCCAGGGGGCGAACACCGGGGAGCTGTTTTTT
TRBV18	TRBJ1-5	NA	CATPPGHSTGNMSNQPQHF	TGTGCCACCCCTCCCGGTCACTCCACAGGGAATATGAGCAATCAGCCCCAGCATTTT
TRBV4-1	TRBJ2-3	TRBD2	CASSLALAGGPSGHTQYF	TGCGCCAGCAGCCTAGCTCTAGCGGGGGGCCCCTCCGGTCATACGCAGTATTTT
TRBV7-3	TRBJ1-1	TRBD1	CASSLTGQNTEAFF	TGTGCCAGCAGCTTGACAGGGCAGAACACTGAAGCTTTCTTT
TRBV4-2	TRBJ2-7	NA	CASSQETGFSGEQYF	TGTGCCAGCAGCCAAGAAACCGGGTTTTCGGGCGAGCAGTACTTC
TRBV27	TRBJ1-6	NA	CATKGGDSPLHF	TGTGCCACCAAAGGGGGGGATTCACCCCTCCACTTT
TRBV7-8	TRBJ2-5	TRBD2	CASSFPLWSGVQETQYF	TGTGCCAGCAGCTTCCCGCTTTGGAGCGGGGTTCAAGAGACCCAGTACTTC
TRBV6-5	TRBJ2-7	TRBD1	CASSPQTGPSYEQYF	TGTGCCAGCAGTCCGCAGACAGGGCCCTCCTACGAGCAGTACTTC
TRBV4-1	TRBJ2-3	NA	CASSQDLRGPSTDTQYF	TGCGCCAGCAGCCAAGATTTAAGGGGCCCGAGCACAGATACGCAGTATTTT
TRBV30	TRBJ1-6	NA	CAWSEQGSSPLHF	TGTGCCTGGAGTGAGCAGGGGAGTTCACCCCTCCACTTT
TRBV4-1	TRBJ2-2	NA	CASSQALGDTGELFF	TGCGCCAGCAGCCAAGCACTAGGTGACACCGGGGAGCTGTTTTTT
TRBV28	TRBJ1-4	TRBD1	CASGLTGIDEKLFF	TGTGCCAGCGGCTTGACAGGGATTGATGAAAAACTGTTTTTT
TRBV2	TRBJ2-5	TRBD1	CASSTDRGVETQYF	TGTGCCAGCAGTACCGACAGGGGTGTGGAGACCCAGTACTTC
TRBV5-1	TRBJ2-2	TRBD2	CASSHTTEAGSTGELFF	TGCGCCAGCAGCCACACCACCGAAGCGGGGTCGACCGGGGAGCTGTTTTTT
TRBV6-1	TRBJ1-1	NA	CASRRTLNTEAFF	TGTGCCAGCAGGAGGACACTGAACACTGAAGCTTTCTTT
TRBV5-1	TRBJ2-6	TRBD1	CASSLDRASGANVLTF	TGCGCCAGCAGCCTGGACAGGGCCTCTGGGGCCAACGTCCTGACTTTC
TRBV4-1	TRBJ2-4	TRBD1	CASNPTGVGENIQYF	TGCGCCAGCAACCCAACAGGGGTTGGCGAAAACATTCAGTACTTC
TRBV30	TRBJ1-1	NA	CAWGERTEAFF	TGTGCCTGGGGCGAGAGGACTGAAGCTTTCTTT
TRBV28	TRBJ2-3	TRBD2	CASSTPVRLAGITDTQYF	TGTGCCAGCAGCACACCTGTCAGACTAGCGGGGATAACAGATACGCAGTATTTT
TRBV25-1	TRBJ2-1	NA	CASSDPGESYNEQFF	TGTGCCAGCAGTGATCCAGGTGAGAGCTACAATGAGCAGTTCTTC
TRBV6-1	TRBJ2-1	NA	CASRLLLKTVNEQFF	TGTGCCAGCAGACTTCTACTCAAAACAGTCAATGAGCAGTTCTTC
TRBV2	TRBJ2-7	NA	CASKGAAYEQYF	TGTGCCAGCAAAGGGGCAGCCTACGAGCAGTACTTC
TRBV19	TRBJ1-6	NA	CASSIGSGYSPLHF	TGTGCCAGTAGTATAGGTTCGGGGTATTCACCCCTCCACTTT
TRBV5-7	TRBJ2-7	NA	CASSPLDSGYEQYF	TGTGCCAGCAGCCCGCTGGACAGTGGGTACGAGCAGTACTTC
TRBV7-6	TRBJ2-7	NA	CASSLGQGGYEQYF	TGTGCCAGCAGCTTAGGGCAGGGCGGCTACGAGCAGTACTTC
TRBV27	TRBJ2-6	NA	CASTLRGSSISGANVLTF	TGTGCCAGCACCCTGAGAGGAAGCAGCATCTCTGGGGCCAACGTCCTGACTTTC
TRBV6-6	TRBJ1-4	NA	CASSYSDRDEKLFF	TGTGCCAGCAGTTACTCGGACAGAGATGAAAAACTGTTTTTT
TRBV9	TRBJ2-1	NA	CASSPSGTRENEQFF	TGTGCCAGCAGCCCTTCTGGGACCCGGGAGAATGAGCAGTTCTTC
TRBV30	TRBJ1-2	NA	CAWSVTTYGYTF	TGTGCCTGGAGTGTAACAACGTATGGCTACACCTTC
TRBV6-1	TRBJ2-7	TRBD2	CASSGRTSQAYEQYF	TGTGCCAGCAGTGGGCGGACTAGCCAAGCCTACGAGCAGTACTTC
TRBV30	TRBJ1-1	NA	CAWSPPGARPNTEAFF	TGTGCCTGGAGTCCGCCAGGGGCCAGGCCGAACACTGAAGCTTTCTTT
TRBV19	TRBJ1-5	TRBD1	CASSIDYRGQPQHF	TGTGCCAGTAGTATCGACTACAGGGGTCAGCCCCAGCATTTT
TRBV7-9	TRBJ1-1	TRBD1	CASSMDRSNTEAFF	TGTGCCAGCAGCATGGACAGGAGTAACACTGAAGCTTTCTTT
TRBV30	TRBJ1-5	TRBD1	CAWSVRDRAGGNQPQHF	TGTGCCTGGAGTGTACGGGACAGGGCGGGCGGCAATCAGCCCCAGCATTTT
TRBV14	TRBJ2-3	NA	CASSQDRGGYTDTQYF	TGTGCCAGCAGCCAAGACAGAGGGGGATACACAGATACGCAGTATTTT
TRBV6-6	TRBJ1-5	NA	CASRGASGQPQHF	TGTGCCAGCAGAGGGGCGTCGGGTCAGCCCCAGCATTTT
TRBV2	TRBJ1-2	NA	CASRTGTTLYGYTF	TGTGCCAGCAGGACCGGGACAACTCTTTATGGCTACACCTTC
TRBV5-1	TRBJ1-1	NA	CASKTGMNTEAFF	TGCGCCAGCAAAACAGGGATGAACACTGAAGCTTTCTTT
TRBV30	TRBJ1-4	TRBD1	CAWSLLTGKKLFF	TGTGCCTGGAGTTTACTGACAGGGAAAAAACTGTTTTTT
TRBV30	TRBJ1-2	TRBD1	CAWRLGTGTLMGYTF	TGTGCCTGGAGACTAGGGACAGGGACTTTGATGGGCTACACCTTC
TRBV11-1	TRBJ2-3	NA	CASSLLPPGFRVDTQYF	TGTGCCAGCAGCTTACTCCCCCCGGGGTTTCGGGTAGATACGCAGTATTTT
TRBV18	TRBJ1-2	TRBD1	CASSLGQGLYGYTF	TGTGCCAGCTCACTGGGACAGGGACTTTATGGCTACACCTTC
TRBV4-2	TRBJ1-3	NA	CASSQGPKSGLGSGNTIYF	TGTGCCAGCAGCCAAGGGCCTAAAAGCGGGCTAGGTTCTGGAAACACCATATATTTT
TRBV9	TRBJ1-5	TRBD1	CASSTGAVYSNQPQHF	TGTGCCAGCAGCACAGGGGCGGTCTATAGCAATCAGCCCCAGCATTTT
TRBV28	TRBJ2-1	TRBD2	CASSPSGGVYNEQFF	TGTGCCAGCAGTCCTAGCGGGGGGGTTTACAATGAGCAGTTCTTC
TRBV25-1	TRBJ1-5	NA	CASRGDSNQPQHF	TGTGCCAGCAGAGGGGATAGCAATCAGCCCCAGCATTTT
TRBV28	TRBJ1-5	NA	CAMGGGNQPQHF	TGTGCCATGGGGGGAGGAAATCAGCCCCAGCATTTT
TRBV30	TRBJ1-3	NA	CALSKEVGTIYF	TGTGCCTTATCGAAAGAGGTGGGCACCATATATTTT
TRBV5-1	TRBJ2-2	NA	CASSFLFTGELFF	TGCGCCAGCAGCTTCCTCTTCACCGGGGAGCTGTTTTTT
TRBV27	TRBJ1-2	TRBD1	CASSLKGGGNINYGYTF	TGTGCCAGCAGTTTAAAAGGGGGCGGAAATATCAACTATGGCTACACCTTC
TRBV13	TRBJ1-1	TRBD1	CASSPWTGGVRTEAFF	TGTGCCAGCAGCCCGTGGACAGGGGGCGTGAGGACTGAAGCTTTCTTT